The 27 T cell receptor beta chains given below trace back to one sample, sequenced in a study of patients and donors after allogeneic stem cell transplantation. MiXCR, applied by TCRdb to the RT-PCR reads, yields one record per CDR3 protein. The sample lists roughly 250,000 distinct CDR3 sequences, roughly 13% occurring once. The sequencing input was blood, either unsorted or a sorted T cell fraction (not recorded which). These receptors all come from a human donor who was either an allogeneic HSCT recipient or a stem cell or donor lymphocyte infusion donor (not recorded which). It is not recorded whose cells these are; they may come from a transplant donor.

This clonotype has a handful of counts. The chain carries TRBV6-5 and TRBJ2-1; D might be TRBD2 (6 bases). The V end lost 0 bases, the J end lost 0 bases, and 6 bases lay between the germline ends. CDR1 is MNHEY and CDR2 is SVGAGI in the germline V gene. This CDR3 is 15 amino acids long. The CDR3 here is CASSYSGGSYNEQFF. The DNA of the CDR3 is TGTGCCAGCAGTTACTCGGGGGGCTCCTACAATGAGCAGTTCTTC.

This clonotype appeared a few times. The rearrangement joins TRBV27 to TRBJ2-7; 11 bases line up with TRBD2. This CDR3 comprises 14 residues. The germline V gene encodes CDR1 MNHEY and CDR2 SMNVEV (reference sequence). Unmatched junction bases numbered 9, after V lost 7 bases and J lost 7 bases. The CDR3 nucleotides are TGTGCCAGCAAAACTAGCGGGAGAGTGAAGGAGCAGTACTTC. This gives the protein CASKTSGRVKEQYF.

This chain connects TRBV2 to TRBJ2-2; D is perhaps TRBD1 (5 bases). V shed 4 bases and J shed 6 bases, with 21 bases lying between them. CDR1 is SNHLY and CDR2 is FYNNEI in the germline V gene. The CDR3 length is 17 residues. Written as DNA, the CDR3 is TGTGCCAGCAGTGCCCTTAACCATCAGGGATATGCCGGGGAGCTGTTTTTT. This codes for CASSALNHQGYAGELFF.

The sample holds a few counts of this clonotype. The chain joins TRBV15 to TRBJ2-1; 11 bases are shared with TRBD2. V was clipped by 6 bases and J by 2 bases; unmatched bases: 6. This CDR3 is built from 16 residues. CDR1 is LNHNV, CDR2 YYDKDF, per germline (reference sequence). The CDR3 reads CATSSGRAGTYNEQFF. The CDR3 DNA follows: TGTGCCACCAGTAGCGGGAGGGCCGGAACCTACAATGAGCAGTTCTTC.

This clonotype was detected only a few times. The chain employs TRBV12-3 or TRBV12-4 and TRBJ1-5, with TRBD1 matching 7 bases. Germline trimming cut 3 bases from V and 6 bases from J; bases unmatched to any gene: 11. This CDR3 contains 16 residues. CDR3 coding DNA: TGTGCCAGCAGTTTCTTTGACAGGGCAAGCGGTCAGCCCCAGCATTTT. Amino acids: CASSFFDRASGQPQHF.

This clonotype has ten or more counts. The V gene is TRBV7-2, the J gene TRBJ1-6; D possibly corresponds to TRBD1 (5 bases). CDR3 length: 16 residues. Germline V lookup: CDR1 SGHTA, CDR2 FQGNSA. Trimming took off 5 bases at V and 7 bases at J, with 18 bases between the two ends. CDR3 sequence reads: CASSRDSSSPNSPLHF. CDR3 nucleotides: TGTGCCAGCAGCCGCGACAGTTCTTCGCCAAATTCACCCCTCCACTTT.

The gene calls are TRBV7-2 and TRBJ1-2, with 10 bases that match TRBD1. V shed 5 bases and J 8 bases; nucleotides not matched to a gene: 8. There are 14 residues in the CDR3. Per germline, CDR1 SGHTA and CDR2 FQGNSA. The CDR3 bases are TGTGCCAGCAGCCCCCGGACAGGGGGAAACGGCTACACCTTC. Translated: CASSPRTGGNGYTF.

Of note for this clonotype: A read error is likely, as this CDR3 ends without the conserved phenylalanine or tryptophan. The chain couples TRBV5-6 to TRBJ1-6, with D possibly being TRBD1 (5 bases). Trimming took 0 bases from V and 6 from J, leaving 7 bases between them. CDR3 length: 14 amino acids. Germline CDR1 is SGHDT and CDR2 is YYEEEE. In DNA form, the CDR3 reads TGTGCCAGCAGCTTGGCGGGGGGTAATTCACCCCTCCACCTT. Residues: CASSLAGGNSPLHL.

V is TRBV7-6 and J is TRBJ2-7; 7 nucleotides align to TRBD2. After removal of 10 bases from V and 4 bases from J, the junction contained 10 bases not matched to a gene. Germline V CDR1 and CDR2: SGHVS, FNYEAQ. The CDR3 is made up of 13 amino acids. The CDR3 nucleotides are TGTGCCATGGCTAGCGGATCCCTATACGAGCAGTACTTC. It is translated as CAMASGSLYEQYF. Full variable domain (remainder filled in from reference TRBV7-6 and TRBJ2-7): GAGVSQSPRYKVTKRGQDVALRCDPISGHVSLYWYRQALGQGPEFLTYFNYEAQQDKSGLPNDRFSAERPEGSISTLTIQRTEQRDSAMYRCAMASGSLYEQYFGPGTRLTVT.

The genes are TRBV10-3 and TRBJ2-6, with a tentative D call TRBD2 (5 bases). CDR3 length equals 15 residues. CDR1 is ENHRY and CDR2 is SYGVKD in the germline V gene. The V gene lost 11 bases and the J gene lost 0 bases, with 14 bases spanning the gap. The CDR3 coding sequence is TGTGCCGTTTCAGAGGGTAACTCTGGGGCCAACGTCCTGACTTTC. Amino acids: CAVSEGNSGANVLTF.

The J gene is TRBJ2-1, the V gene TRBV20-1; 12 bases line up with TRBD2. CDR1 is DFQATT and CDR2 is SNEGSKA in the germline V gene (reference sequence). The trim removed 3 bases at V and 3 bases at J, leaving 6 bases unmatched. The CDR3 covers 16 residues. The CDR3 spells CSASPPGLAGYNEQFF. CDR3 bases: TGCAGTGCTAGTCCACCGGGACTAGCGGGCTACAATGAGCAGTTCTTC.

The DNA for the CDR3 is TGTGCCAGCAGCTCGAGCCCCTCAGGGGATACGCAGTATTTT. Translation: CASSSSPSGDTQYF. The chain recombines TRBV4-2 with TRBJ2-3; tentatively, D is TRBD1 (5 bases). V lost 5 bases and J 6 bases, leaving 15 bases between the germline ends. The CDR3 has 14 amino acids. CDR1 LGHNA and CDR2 YNFKEQ come from the germline V gene.

The sample holds a few counts of this clonotype. The V and J genes are TRBV5-1 and TRBJ2-5; the D gene is possibly TRBD2 (6 bases). The V end lost 2 bases, the J end lost 4 bases, and 15 bases lay between the germline ends. Germline V lookup: CDR1 SGHRS, CDR2 YFSETQ. The CDR3 sequence is 15 residues long. CDR3 DNA: TGCGCCAGCAGCTTCAATGGGGGGTCGGGAGAGACCCAGTACTTC. Translating it yields CASSFNGGSGETQYF.

This clonotype is a singleton in its sample. The chain couples TRBV18 to TRBJ2-5; possibly TRBD1 for D (6 bases). V lost 0 bases, J lost 7 bases, and 12 bases lay in between. The CDR3 length is 14 residues. Germline-derived CDR1 and CDR2 are KGHSH and LQKENI. The CDR3 loop is CASSPPQGLGTQYF. CDR3 sequence (DNA): TGTGCCAGCTCACCACCCCAGGGGTTGGGGACCCAGTACTTC.

This clonotype was counted at least ten times. This sequence joins TRBV3-1 and TRBJ1-2; D unclear. The CDR3 sequence is 13 residues long. V lost 0 bases and J 4 bases, leaving 6 bases between the germline ends. The germline V gene encodes CDR1 LGHDT and CDR2 YNNKEL (reference sequence). The CDR3 DNA sequence: TGTGCCAGCAGCCAAGATGGCCCCTATGGCTACACCTTC. Translating it yields CASSQDGPYGYTF.

This clonotype was seen at least ten times. CDR3 nucleotides: TGCGCCAGCAGCTTGGCCGGGAGGGCTTACAATGAGCAGTTCTTC. Its translation is CASSLAGRAYNEQFF. The rearrangement uses TRBV5-1 and TRBJ2-1, with 8 bases identical to TRBD2. CDR3 length: 15 residues. The germline V gene has CDR1 SGHRS and CDR2 YFSETQ. V dropped 0 bases and J dropped 4; count of bases not matched to a gene: 3.

The table lists this clonotype with a few counts. The chain couples TRBV4-1 to TRBJ1-4; TRBD1 matches 8 bases. CDR1 is MGHRA and CDR2 is YSYEKL in the germline V gene. The V and J ends lost 0 bases and 1 base, in that order; junction bases with no gene match: 13. This CDR3 contains 20 residues. The CDR3 here is CASSQDTTDRASVTNEKLFF. CDR3 sequence (DNA): TGCGCCAGCAGCCAAGATACGACGGACAGGGCGAGCGTAACTAATGAAAAACTGTTTTTT.

In this sample, this clonotype turned up many times. The V and J genes are TRBV20-1 and TRBJ2-3, with unresolved D. This CDR3 region has 15 residues. Trimming cost V 6 bases and J 4 bases, with 20 bases left between them. CDR1 and CDR2 (germline): DFQATT, SNEGSKA (reference sequence). DNA for the CDR3: TGCAGTGCCCAAGATCAACAGAGGTCCCCAGATACGCAGTATTTT. Amino acid sequence: CSAQDQQRSPDTQYF.

This clonotype came up many times. This rearrangement joins TRBV7-2 to TRBJ2-5; TRBD2 agrees at 7 bases. This CDR3 contains 13 residues. V dropped 3 bases and J dropped 4; count of bases not matched to a gene: 2. Germline V CDR1 and CDR2: SGHTA, FQGNSA. The CDR3 protein is CASSFPGGETQYF. CDR3 nucleotide sequence: TGTGCCAGCAGCTTCCCGGGGGGAGAGACCCAGTACTTC.

This chain links TRBV30 with TRBJ1-5, with a tentative D call TRBD1 (6 bases). The CDR3 sequence is 13 residues long. V lost 1 base to trimming and J lost 7 bases, with 11 bases between them. Germline V gene data show CDR1 as GTSNPN and CDR2 as SVGIG (reference sequence). CDR3: CAWSGTANQPQHF. Written as DNA, the CDR3 is TGTGCCTGGAGTGGGACAGCGAACCAGCCCCAGCATTTT.

This clonotype was detected many times. The chain joins TRBV19 to TRBJ2-5, with 7 positions matching TRBD2. Germline V lookup: CDR1 LNHDA, CDR2 SQIVND (reference sequence). The CDR3 loop spans 14 amino acids. Germline trimming cut 5 bases from V and 5 bases from J; bases unmatched to any gene: 8. CDR3 nucleotides: TGTGCCAGTAGTCCAATATCACTAGCGGAGACCCAGTACTTC. Translating gives CASSPISLAETQYF.

The CDR3 DNA reads TGTGCCAGCAGTTTAGACAGGGTGAATTCACCCCTCCACTTT. Protein sequence: CASSLDRVNSPLHF. V usage is TRBV27 and J usage is TRBJ1-6; TRBD1 aligns across 7 bases. The CDR3 sequence is 14 residues long. In germline, CDR1 is MNHEY, CDR2 SMNVEV (reference sequence). V shed 2 bases and J 7 bases; nucleotides not matched to a gene: 2.

The table lists this clonotype with a few counts. The V call is TRBV3-1, the J call TRBJ1-1; D call uncertain. This CDR3 comprises 14 residues. The V gene's germline CDR1 is LGHDT and CDR2 YNNKEL (reference sequence). Trimming removed 5 bases at V and 4 bases at J, with 14 bases between. In DNA, the CDR3 is TGTGCCAGCAGCGATCGAACCATACGCACTGAAGCTTTCTTT. Amino acid sequence: CASSDRTIRTEAFF.

This clonotype was observed many times. The chain combines TRBV24-1 with TRBJ2-2; D uncertain. The V end lost 1 base, the J end lost 1 base, and 3 bases lay between the germline ends. The CDR3 is 14 amino acids. From germline, CDR1 is KGHDR and CDR2 SFDVKD. The DNA for the CDR3 is TGTGCCACCAGTGATTTTTGGAACACCGGGGAGCTGTTTTTT. Translating gives CATSDFWNTGELFF.

At least ten counts were recorded for this clonotype. The chain combines TRBV6-5 with TRBJ1-5; D remains ambiguous. Germline CDR1 MNHEY, CDR2 SVGAGI. V was cut by 0 bases and J by 4 bases, with 10 bases left in between. This CDR3 has 15 amino acids. CDR3 loop: CASSYSRGTNQPQHF. The DNA for the CDR3 is TGTGCCAGCAGTTACTCTCGGGGAACAAATCAGCCCCAGCATTTT.

This clonotype was seen a handful of times. The chain links TRBV20-1 to TRBJ1-3; TRBD1 is a possible D gene (6 bases). Germline assignment: CDR1 DFQATT and CDR2 SNEGSKA (reference sequence). This CDR3 contains 16 residues. V lost 0 bases to trimming and J lost 2 bases, with 14 bases between them. The CDR3, as DNA: TGCAGTGCTAGAGAGGGGGCGGCGACAGCTGGAAACACCATATATTTT. Translated, it gives CSAREGAATAGNTIYF.

This clonotype was counted between two and nine times. The rearrangement joins TRBV6-1 to TRBJ2-7, with D perhaps being TRBD1 or TRBD2 (6 bases each). The V and J ends lost 7 bases and 2 bases respectively, with 18 bases between them. Germline V gene sequence: CDR1 MNHNS, CDR2 SASEGT. The length of the CDR3 is 15 residues. CDR3 in amino acids: CASKLSGASTYEQYF. The DNA of the CDR3 is TGTGCCAGCAAATTGTCGGGGGCTAGCACCTACGAGCAGTACTTC.